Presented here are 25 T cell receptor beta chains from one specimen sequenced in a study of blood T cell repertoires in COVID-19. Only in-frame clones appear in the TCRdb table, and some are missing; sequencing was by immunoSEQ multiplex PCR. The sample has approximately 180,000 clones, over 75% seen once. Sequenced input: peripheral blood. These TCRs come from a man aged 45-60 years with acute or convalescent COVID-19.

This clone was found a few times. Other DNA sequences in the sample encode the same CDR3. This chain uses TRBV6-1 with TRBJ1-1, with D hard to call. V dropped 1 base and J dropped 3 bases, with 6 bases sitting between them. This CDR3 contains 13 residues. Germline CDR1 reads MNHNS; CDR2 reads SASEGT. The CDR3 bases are TGTGCCAGCAGTGAAGGGAGGTACACTGAAGCTTTCTTT. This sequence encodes CASSEGRYTEAFF.

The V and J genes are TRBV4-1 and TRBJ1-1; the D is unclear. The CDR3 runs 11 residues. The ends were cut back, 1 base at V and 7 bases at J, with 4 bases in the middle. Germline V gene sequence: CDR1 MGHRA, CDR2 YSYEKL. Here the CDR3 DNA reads TGCGCCAGCAGCCAAGGGAGTGAAGCTTTCTTT. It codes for CASSQGSEAFF.

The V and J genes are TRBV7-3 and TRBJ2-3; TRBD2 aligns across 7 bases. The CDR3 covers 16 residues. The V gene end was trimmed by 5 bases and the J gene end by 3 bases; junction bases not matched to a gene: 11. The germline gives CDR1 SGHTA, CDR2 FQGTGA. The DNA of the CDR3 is TGTGCCAGCAGCCCAGCGGCGGCCGGGGGGACAGATACGCAGTATTTT. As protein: CASSPAAAGGTDTQYF.

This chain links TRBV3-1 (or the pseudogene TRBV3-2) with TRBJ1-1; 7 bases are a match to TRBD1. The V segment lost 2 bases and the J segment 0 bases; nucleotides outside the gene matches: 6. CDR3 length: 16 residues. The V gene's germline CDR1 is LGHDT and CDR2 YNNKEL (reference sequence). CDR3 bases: TGTGCCAGCAGCCAACCGACAGGGACCATGAACACTGAAGCTTTCTTT. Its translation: CASSQPTGTMNTEAFF.

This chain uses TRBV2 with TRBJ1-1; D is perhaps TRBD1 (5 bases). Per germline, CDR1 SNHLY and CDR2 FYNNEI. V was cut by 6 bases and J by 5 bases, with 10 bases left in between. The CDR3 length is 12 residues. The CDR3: CASSVDRTEAFF. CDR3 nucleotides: TGTGCCAGCAGCGTTGACAGAACTGAAGCTTTCTTT.

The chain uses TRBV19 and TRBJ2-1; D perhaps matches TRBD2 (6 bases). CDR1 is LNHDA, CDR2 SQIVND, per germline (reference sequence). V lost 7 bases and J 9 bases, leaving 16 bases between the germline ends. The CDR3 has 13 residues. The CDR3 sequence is CASKRVQASEQFF. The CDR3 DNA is TGTGCCAGTAAGCGGGTTCAAGCTAGTGAGCAGTTCTTC.

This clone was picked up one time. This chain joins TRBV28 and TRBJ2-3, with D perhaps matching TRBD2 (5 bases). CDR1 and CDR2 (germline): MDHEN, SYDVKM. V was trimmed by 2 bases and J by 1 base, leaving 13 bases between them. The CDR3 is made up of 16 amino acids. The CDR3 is CASSLVRGIRTDTQYF. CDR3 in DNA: TGTGCCAGCAGTTTAGTACGGGGAATTCGCACAGATACGCAGTATTTT.

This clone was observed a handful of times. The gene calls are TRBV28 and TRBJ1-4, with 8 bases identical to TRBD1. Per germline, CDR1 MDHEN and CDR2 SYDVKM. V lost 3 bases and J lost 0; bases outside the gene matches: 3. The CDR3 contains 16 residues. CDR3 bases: TGTGCCAGCAGTTTGACAGGGGCGGCAACTAATGAAAAACTGTTTTTT. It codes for CASSLTGAATNEKLFF. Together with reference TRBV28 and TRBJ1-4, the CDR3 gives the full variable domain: DVKVTQSSRYLVKRTGEKVFLECVQDMDHENMFWYRQDPGLGLRLIYFSYDVKMKEKGDIPEGYSVSREKKERFSLILESASTNQTSMYLCASSLTGAATNEKLFFGSGTQLSVL.

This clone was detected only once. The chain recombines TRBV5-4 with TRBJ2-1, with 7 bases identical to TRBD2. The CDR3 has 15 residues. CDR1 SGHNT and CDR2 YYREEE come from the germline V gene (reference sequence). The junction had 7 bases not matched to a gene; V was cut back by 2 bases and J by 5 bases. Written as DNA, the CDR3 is TGTGCCAGCAGCTTCTACGGACTAGGCAACAATGAGCAGTTCTTC. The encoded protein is CASSFYGLGNNEQFF.

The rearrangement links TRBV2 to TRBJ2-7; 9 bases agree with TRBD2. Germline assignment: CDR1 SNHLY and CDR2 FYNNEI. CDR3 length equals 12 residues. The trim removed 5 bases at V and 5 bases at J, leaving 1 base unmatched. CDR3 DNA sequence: TGTGCCAGCAGTTGGACTAGCGACGAGCAGTACGTC. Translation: CASSWTSDEQYV.

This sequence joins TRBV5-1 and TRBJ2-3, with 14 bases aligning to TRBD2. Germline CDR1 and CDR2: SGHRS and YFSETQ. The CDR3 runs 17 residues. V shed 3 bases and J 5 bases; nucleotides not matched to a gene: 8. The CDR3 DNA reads TGCGCCAGCAGCTCCGGGACTAGCGGGAGAGGGCTAGATACGCAGTATTTT. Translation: CASSSGTSGRGLDTQYF. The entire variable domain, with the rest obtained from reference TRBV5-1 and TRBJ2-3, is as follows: KAGVTQTPRYLIKTRGQQVTLSCSPISGHRSVSWYQQTPGQGLQFLFEYFSETQRNKGNFPGRFSGRQFSNSRSEMNVSTLELGDSALYLCASSSGTSGRGLDTQYFGPGTRLTVL.

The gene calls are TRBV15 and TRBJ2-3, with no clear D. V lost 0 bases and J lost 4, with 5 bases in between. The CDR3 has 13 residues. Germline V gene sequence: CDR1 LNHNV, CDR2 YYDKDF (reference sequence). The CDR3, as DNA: TGTGCCACCAGCAGAGATCCCTCAGATACGCAGTATTTT. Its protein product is CATSRDPSDTQYF.

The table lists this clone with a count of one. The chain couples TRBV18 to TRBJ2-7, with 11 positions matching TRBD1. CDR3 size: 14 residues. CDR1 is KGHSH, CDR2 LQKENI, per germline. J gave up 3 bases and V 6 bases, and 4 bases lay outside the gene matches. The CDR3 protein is CASSPGQGDYEQYF. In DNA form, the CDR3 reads TGTGCCAGCTCCCCGGGACAGGGGGACTACGAGCAGTACTTC.

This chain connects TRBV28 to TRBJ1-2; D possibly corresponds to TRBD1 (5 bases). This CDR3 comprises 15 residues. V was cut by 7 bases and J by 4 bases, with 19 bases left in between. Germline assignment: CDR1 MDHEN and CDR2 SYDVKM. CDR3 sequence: CASIPLGPDTYGYTF. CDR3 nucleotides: TGTGCCAGCATCCCCCTCGGTCCGGACACCTATGGCTACACCTTC.

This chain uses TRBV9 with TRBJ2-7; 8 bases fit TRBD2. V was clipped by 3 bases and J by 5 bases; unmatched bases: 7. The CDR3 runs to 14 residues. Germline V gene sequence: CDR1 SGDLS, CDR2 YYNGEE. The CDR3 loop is CASSAEVAGNEQYF. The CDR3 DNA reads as TGTGCCAGCAGCGCCGAGGTAGCGGGAAACGAGCAGTACTTC.

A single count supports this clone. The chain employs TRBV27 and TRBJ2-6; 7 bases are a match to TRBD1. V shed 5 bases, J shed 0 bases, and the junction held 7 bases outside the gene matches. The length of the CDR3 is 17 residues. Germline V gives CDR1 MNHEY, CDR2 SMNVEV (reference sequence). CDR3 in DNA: TGTGCCAGCAGTCCCTGGACAGGTGCCTCTGGGGCCAACGTCCTGACTTTC. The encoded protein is CASSPWTGASGANVLTF.

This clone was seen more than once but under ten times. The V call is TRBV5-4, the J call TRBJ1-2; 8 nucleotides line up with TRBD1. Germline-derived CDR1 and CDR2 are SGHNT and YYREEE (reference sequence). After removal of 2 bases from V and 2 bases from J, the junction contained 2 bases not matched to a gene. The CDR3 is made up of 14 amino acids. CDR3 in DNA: TGTGCCAGCAGCTTCCGACAGGGGAACTATGGCTACACCTTC. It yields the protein CASSFRQGNYGYTF.

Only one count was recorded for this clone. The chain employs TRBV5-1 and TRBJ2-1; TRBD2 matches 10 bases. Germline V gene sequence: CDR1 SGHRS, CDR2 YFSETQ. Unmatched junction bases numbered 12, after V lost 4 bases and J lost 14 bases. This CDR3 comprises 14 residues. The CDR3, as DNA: TGCGCCAGCAGCCCCGAAAGCGGGAGGGCCGGCAAGTTCTTC. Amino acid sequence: CASSPESGRAGKFF.

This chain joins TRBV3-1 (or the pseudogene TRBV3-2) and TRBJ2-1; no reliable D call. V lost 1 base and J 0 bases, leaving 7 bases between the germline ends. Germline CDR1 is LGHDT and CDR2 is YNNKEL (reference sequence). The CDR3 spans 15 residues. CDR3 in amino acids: CASSQVQNSYNEQFF. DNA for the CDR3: TGTGCCAGCAGCCAAGTCCAGAACTCCTACAATGAGCAGTTCTTC.

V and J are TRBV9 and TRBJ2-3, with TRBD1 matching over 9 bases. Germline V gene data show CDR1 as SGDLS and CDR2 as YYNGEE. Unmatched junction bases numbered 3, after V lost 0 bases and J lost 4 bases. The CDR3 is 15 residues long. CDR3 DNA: TGTGCCAGCAGCGTAGGGGACAGGGTGGCAGATACGCAGTATTTT. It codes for CASSVGDRVADTQYF. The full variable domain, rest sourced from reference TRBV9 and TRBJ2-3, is DSGVTQTPKHLITATGQRVTLRCSPRSGDLSVYWYQQSLDQGLQFLIQYYNGEERAKGNILERFSAQQFPDLHSELNLSSLELGDSALYFCASSVGDRVADTQYFGPGTRLTVL.

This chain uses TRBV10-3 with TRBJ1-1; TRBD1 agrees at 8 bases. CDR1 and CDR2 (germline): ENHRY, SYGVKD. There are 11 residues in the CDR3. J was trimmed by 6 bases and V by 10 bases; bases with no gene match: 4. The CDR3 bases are TGTGCCACTGGACAGGGAGCTGAAGCTTTCTTT. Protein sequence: CATGQGAEAFF.

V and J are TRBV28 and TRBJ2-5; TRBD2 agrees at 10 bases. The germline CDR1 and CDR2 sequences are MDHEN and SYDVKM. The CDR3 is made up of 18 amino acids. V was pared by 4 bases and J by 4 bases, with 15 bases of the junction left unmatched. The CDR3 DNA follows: TGTGCCAGCAGTTACGAAAGGACTAGCGGCAGGGGAGGAGAGACCCAGTACTTC. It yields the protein CASSYERTSGRGGETQYF.

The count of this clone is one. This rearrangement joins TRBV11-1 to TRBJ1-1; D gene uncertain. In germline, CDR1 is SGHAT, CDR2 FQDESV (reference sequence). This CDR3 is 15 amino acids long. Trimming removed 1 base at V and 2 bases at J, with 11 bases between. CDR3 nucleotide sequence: TGTGCCAGCAGCTTAGAAGCACGTCCCAACACTGAAGCTTTCTTT. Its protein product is CASSLEARPNTEAFF.

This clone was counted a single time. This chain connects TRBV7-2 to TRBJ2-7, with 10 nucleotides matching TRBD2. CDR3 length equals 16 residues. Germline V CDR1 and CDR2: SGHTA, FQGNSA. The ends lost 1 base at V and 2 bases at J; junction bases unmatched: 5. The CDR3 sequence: CASSLGPSGGPYEQYV. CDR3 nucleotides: TGTGCCAGCAGCTTAGGCCCTAGCGGGGGACCCTACGAGCAGTACGTC.

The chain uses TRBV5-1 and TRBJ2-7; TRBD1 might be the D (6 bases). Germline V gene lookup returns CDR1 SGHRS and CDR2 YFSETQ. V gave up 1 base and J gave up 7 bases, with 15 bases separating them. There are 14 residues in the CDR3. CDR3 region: CASSLSVGAREQYF. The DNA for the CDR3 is TGCGCCAGCAGCTTGTCGGTGGGGGCGAGGGAGCAGTACTTC.